The present entry profiles one T cell receptor beta chain with its context. This specimen belongs to a study of CD8+CD57+ T cells in acquired aplastic anemia. Turning to the study itself: Mean DNA quantity obtained from sorted CD4+ and CD8+ cells was approximately 3 ug.

This CDR3 is built from 15 residues. The V segment lost 2 bases and the J segment 1 base; nucleotides outside the gene matches: 5. Germline CDR1 and CDR2: GTSNPN and SVGIG (reference sequence). Patients who underwent sequencing had shown CD8+CD57+ cell expansion by flow cytometry. CDR3 and TCR beta VDJ profiling relied on genomic DNA as the template. TCRdb reanalysed the reads using MiXCR and keeps one entry per CDR3 protein. In the table there are 150,000 to 200,000 distinct CDR3 sequences, 40% to 60% of which are singletons. This TCR was recovered from a human donor with aplastic anemia. The chain is built from TRBV30 and TRBJ2-1, with 7 bases matching TRBD2. Sequenced sample: sorted CD4+, CD8+, or CD8+CD57+ T cells (not recorded which) from PBMCs. The DNA of the CDR3 is TGTGCCTGGAGTCCTCCGGGACTATCCTACAATGAGCAGTTCTTC. It yields the protein CAWSPPGLSYNEQFF.